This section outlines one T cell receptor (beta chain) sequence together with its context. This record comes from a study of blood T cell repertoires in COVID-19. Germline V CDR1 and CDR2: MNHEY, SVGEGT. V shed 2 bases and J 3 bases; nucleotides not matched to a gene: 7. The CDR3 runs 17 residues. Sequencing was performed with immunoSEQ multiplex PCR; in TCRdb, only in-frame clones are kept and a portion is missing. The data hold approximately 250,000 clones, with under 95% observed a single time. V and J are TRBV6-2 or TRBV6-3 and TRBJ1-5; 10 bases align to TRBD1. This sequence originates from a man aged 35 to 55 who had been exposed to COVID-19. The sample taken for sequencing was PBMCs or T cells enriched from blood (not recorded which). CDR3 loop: CASSYREDRGDNQPQHF. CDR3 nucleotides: TGTGCCAGCAGTTACAGAGAGGACAGGGGGGACAATCAGCCCCAGCATTTT.